This TCR beta chain was sequenced during a study of blood T cell repertoires in COVID-19. Overall study: From the United States, Italy and Spain came samples of acute and convalescent COVID-19. T cells, B-cell-depleted T cells, or PBMCs provided the cDNA or gDNA that served as material.

As handled by the study authors: It was from reference gene primer amplification that nucleated cell counts were estimated. The assay was immunoSEQ multiplex PCR, and TCRdb's table has in-frame clones only and misses some. Clone size and the V and J calls come from that table; the DNA yielded D and trimming. Of roughly 57,000 clones listed, approximately 90% are singletons. CDR1 SGHNT and CDR2 YYREEE come from the germline V gene (reference sequence). Trimming took off 0 bases at V and 3 bases at J, with 17 bases between the two ends. This CDR3 is 17 amino acids long. This clonotype was obtained from a man older than 75 with acute or convalescent COVID-19. The V gene is TRBV5-4, the J gene TRBJ2-3; D might be TRBD1 (6 bases). Sequenced material: peripheral blood. For the CDR3, the DNA is TGTGCCAGCAGCTTGGGGGGAACACAGGGTCTTACAGATACGCAGTATTTT. Translating gives CASSLGGTQGLTDTQYF.